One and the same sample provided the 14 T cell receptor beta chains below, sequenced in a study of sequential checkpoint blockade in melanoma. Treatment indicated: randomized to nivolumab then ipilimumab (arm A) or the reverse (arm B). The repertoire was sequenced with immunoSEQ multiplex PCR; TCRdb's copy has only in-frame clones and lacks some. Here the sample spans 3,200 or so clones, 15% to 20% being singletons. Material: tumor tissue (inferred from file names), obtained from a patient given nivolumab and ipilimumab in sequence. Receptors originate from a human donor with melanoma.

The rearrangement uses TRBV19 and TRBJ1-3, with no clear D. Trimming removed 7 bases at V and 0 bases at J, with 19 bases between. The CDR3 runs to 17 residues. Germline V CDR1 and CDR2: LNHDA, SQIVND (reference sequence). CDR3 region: CASTPRRARSSGNTIYF. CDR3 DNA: TGTGCCAGTACCCCTCGGAGGGCCCGAAGCTCTGGAAACACCATATATTTT.

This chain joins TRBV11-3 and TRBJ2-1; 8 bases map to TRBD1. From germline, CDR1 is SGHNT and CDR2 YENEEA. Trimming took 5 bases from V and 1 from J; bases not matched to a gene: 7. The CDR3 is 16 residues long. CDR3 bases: TGTGCCAGCAGCCTATCGGACAGGGAATCCTACAATGAGCAGTTCTTC. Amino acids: CASSLSDRESYNEQFF.

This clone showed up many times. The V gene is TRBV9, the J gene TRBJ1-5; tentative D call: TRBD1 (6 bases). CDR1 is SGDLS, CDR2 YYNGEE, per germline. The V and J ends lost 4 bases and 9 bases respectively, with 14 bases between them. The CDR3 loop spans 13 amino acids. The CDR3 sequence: CASSSQQGGPQHF. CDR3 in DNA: TGTGCCAGCAGCTCCCAACAGGGAGGGCCCCAGCATTTT.

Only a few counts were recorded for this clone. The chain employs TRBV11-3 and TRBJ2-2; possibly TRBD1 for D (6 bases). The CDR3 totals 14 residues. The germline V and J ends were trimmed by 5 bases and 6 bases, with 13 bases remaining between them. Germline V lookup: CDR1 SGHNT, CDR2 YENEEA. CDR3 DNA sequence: TGTGCCAGCAGCCTCGCCGAGGGGGCCGGGGAGCTGTTTTTT. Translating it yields CASSLAEGAGELFF.

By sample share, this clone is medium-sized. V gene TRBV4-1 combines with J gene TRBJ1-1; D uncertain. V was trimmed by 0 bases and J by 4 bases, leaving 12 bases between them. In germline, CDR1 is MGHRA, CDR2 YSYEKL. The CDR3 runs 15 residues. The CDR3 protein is CASSQDKARGTEAFF. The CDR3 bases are TGCGCCAGCAGCCAAGATAAGGCTCGAGGCACTGAAGCTTTCTTT.

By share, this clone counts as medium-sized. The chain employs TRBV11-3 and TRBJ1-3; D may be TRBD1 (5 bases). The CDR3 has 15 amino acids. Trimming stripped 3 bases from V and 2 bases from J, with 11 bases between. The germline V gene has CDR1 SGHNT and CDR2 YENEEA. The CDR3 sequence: CASSLVGGTGNTIYF. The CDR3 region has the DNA TGTGCCAGCAGCTTGGTCGGGGGTACTGGAAACACCATATATTTT.

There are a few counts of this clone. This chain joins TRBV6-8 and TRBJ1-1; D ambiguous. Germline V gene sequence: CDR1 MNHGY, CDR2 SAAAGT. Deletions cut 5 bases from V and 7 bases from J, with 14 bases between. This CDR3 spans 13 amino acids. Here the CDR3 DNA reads TGTGCCAGCAGTCCCTTCGCCCGGGGTGAAGCTTTCTTT. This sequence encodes CASSPFARGEAFF.

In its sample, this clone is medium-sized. This chain's CDR3 is CASSLNRGSTGELFF. For the CDR3, the DNA is TGTGCCAGCAGCTTAAACAGGGGGAGTACCGGGGAGCTGTTTTTT. The chain joins TRBV11-3 to TRBJ2-2; 8 bases line up with TRBD1. The CDR3 runs to 15 residues. V trimming: 2 bases; J trimming: 5 bases; junction bases outside the gene matches: 4. Looked up from germline, CDR1 is SGHNT and CDR2 is YENEEA. The entire variable domain, with the rest obtained from reference TRBV11-3 and TRBJ2-2, is as follows: EAGVVQSPRYKIIEKKQPVAFWCNPISGHNTLYWYLQNLGQGPELLIRYENEEAVDDSQLPKDRFSAERLKGVDSTLKIQPAELGDSAVYLCASSLNRGSTGELFFGEGSRLTVL.

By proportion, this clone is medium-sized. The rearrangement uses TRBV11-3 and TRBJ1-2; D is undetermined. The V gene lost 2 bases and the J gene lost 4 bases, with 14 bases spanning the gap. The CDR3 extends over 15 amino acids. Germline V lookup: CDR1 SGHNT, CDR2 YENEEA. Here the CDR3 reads CASSLSGQVIYGYTF. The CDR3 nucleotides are TGTGCCAGCAGCTTAAGCGGGCAGGTGATCTATGGCTACACCTTC. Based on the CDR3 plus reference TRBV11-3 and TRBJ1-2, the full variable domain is EAGVVQSPRYKIIEKKQPVAFWCNPISGHNTLYWYLQNLGQGPELLIRYENEEAVDDSQLPKDRFSAERLKGVDSTLKIQPAELGDSAVYLCASSLSGQVIYGYTFGSGTRLTVV.

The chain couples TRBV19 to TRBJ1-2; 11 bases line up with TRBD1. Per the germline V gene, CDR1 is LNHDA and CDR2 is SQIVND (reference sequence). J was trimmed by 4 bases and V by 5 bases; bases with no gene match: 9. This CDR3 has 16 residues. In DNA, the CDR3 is TGTGCCAGTAGTGCCCGGGACAGGGGGGCTAGCTATGGCTACACCTTC. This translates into CASSARDRGASYGYTF.

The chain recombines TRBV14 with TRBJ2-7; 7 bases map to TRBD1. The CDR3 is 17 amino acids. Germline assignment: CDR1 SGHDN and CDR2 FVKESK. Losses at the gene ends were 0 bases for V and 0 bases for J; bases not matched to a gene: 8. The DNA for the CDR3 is TGTGCCAGCAGCCAAGAAATTACAGGGGCCCCCTCCTACGAGCAGTACTTC. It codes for CASSQEITGAPSYEQYF.

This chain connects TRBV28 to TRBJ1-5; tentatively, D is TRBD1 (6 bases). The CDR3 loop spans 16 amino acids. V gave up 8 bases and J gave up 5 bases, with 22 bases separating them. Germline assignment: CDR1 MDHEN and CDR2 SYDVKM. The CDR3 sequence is CASSPPGRGRDQPQHF. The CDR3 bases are TGTGCCAGCTCCCCCCCGGGCAGGGGTCGGGATCAGCCCCAGCATTTT. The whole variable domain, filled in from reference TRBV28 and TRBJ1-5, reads DVKVTQSSRYLVKRTGEKVFLECVQDMDHENMFWYRQDPGLGLRLIYFSYDVKMKEKGDIPEGYSVSREKKERFSLILESASTNQTSMYLCASSPPGRGRDQPQHFGDGTRLSIL.

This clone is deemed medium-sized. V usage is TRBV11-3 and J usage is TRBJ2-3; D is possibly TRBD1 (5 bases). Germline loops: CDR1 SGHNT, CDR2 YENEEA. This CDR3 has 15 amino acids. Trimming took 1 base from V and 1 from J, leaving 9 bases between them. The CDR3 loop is CASSLVRQRTDTQYF. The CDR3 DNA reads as TGTGCCAGCAGCTTAGTCAGACAGCGCACAGATACGCAGTATTTT.

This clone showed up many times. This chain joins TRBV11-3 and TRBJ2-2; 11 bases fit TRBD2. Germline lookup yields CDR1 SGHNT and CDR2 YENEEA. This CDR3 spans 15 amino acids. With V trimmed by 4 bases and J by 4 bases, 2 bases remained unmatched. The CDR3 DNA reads TGTGCCAGCAGCTCCCTAGCGGGGGGCACCGGGGAGCTGTTTTTT. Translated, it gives CASSSLAGGTGELFF.